Below are 32 T cell receptor beta chains sequenced from a single sample in a study of blood T cell repertoires in COVID-19 (TCRdb year 2020). The library was prepared using the immunoSEQ multiplex PCR assay. Held by TCRdb, this immuneACCESS table contains in-frame sequences only and omits some clones. Under half of the omission traces to an unresolved V gene where checked; the cause of the rest is unknown. Across this sample there are roughly 170,000 clones, with less than 85% seen only once. Clones ranked in the top ten supply over 9.5% of the sample. The material sequenced was PBMCs or T cells enriched from blood (not recorded which). Receptors were obtained from a man aged 50 or older who had recovered from COVID-19.

This chain joins TRBV19 and TRBJ2-5; 8 bases match TRBD2. The germline V gene has CDR1 LNHDA and CDR2 SQIVND (reference sequence). The CDR3 has 17 residues. The V and J ends lost 1 base and 2 bases, in that order; junction bases with no gene match: 9. CDR3 sequence: CASSIVVLAGTQETQYF. The CDR3 region has the DNA TGTGCCAGTAGTATAGTGGTCCTAGCGGGCACACAAGAGACCCAGTACTTC.

J is TRBJ1-2 and V is TRBV19; 9 positions match TRBD1. This CDR3 comprises 14 residues. V shed 5 bases and J 5 bases; nucleotides not matched to a gene: 6. From germline, CDR1 is LNHDA and CDR2 SQIVND (reference sequence). The CDR3 region has the DNA TGTGCCAGTAGTCCCGCCGGGACAGGGTATGGCTACACCTTC. Protein product: CASSPAGTGYGYTF.

The gene calls are TRBV12-3 or TRBV12-4 and TRBJ2-4; possible D gene TRBD1, 6 bases. The CDR3 has 13 amino acids. The V and J ends lost 6 bases and 6 bases respectively, with 12 bases between them. The CDR3 sequence is CASSLDSVNIQYF. The DNA for the CDR3 is TGTGCCAGCAGCCTGGACAGCGTAAACATTCAGTACTTC.

V usage is TRBV5-1 and J usage is TRBJ2-1; 8 positions agree with TRBD2. This CDR3 spans 16 amino acids. The junction had 4 bases not matched to a gene; V was cut back by 1 base and J by 1 base. The V gene's germline CDR1 is SGHRS and CDR2 YFSETQ. The CDR3 spells CASSLSPGGSYNEQFF. CDR3 coding DNA: TGCGCCAGCAGCTTGTCCCCGGGGGGGTCCTACAATGAGCAGTTCTTC.

The table lists this clone with a count of one. The chain employs TRBV5-5 and TRBJ2-7; 10 bases are a match to TRBD2. The ends lost 4 bases at V and 6 bases at J; junction bases unmatched: 7. Germline lookup yields CDR1 SGHKS and CDR2 YYEKEE (reference sequence). The CDR3 is made up of 14 amino acids. CDR3 DNA sequence: TGTGCCAGCAGCGAACCGGGACTAGCGCCCGAGCAGTACTTC. Translating it yields CASSEPGLAPEQYF.

The chain uses TRBV5-1 and TRBJ2-5; TRBD2 aligns across 8 bases. V lost 2 bases and J lost 4; bases outside the gene matches: 7. Germline CDR1 SGHRS, CDR2 YFSETQ. This CDR3 region has 15 residues. The chain's CDR3 is CASSFSGEGAETQYF. CDR3 DNA sequence: TGCGCCAGCAGCTTTAGCGGGGAGGGTGCAGAGACCCAGTACTTC.

V and J are TRBV5-6 and TRBJ2-2; 10 bases match TRBD1. Trimming took 3 bases from V and 6 from J; bases not matched to a gene: 11. The CDR3 has 17 amino acids. CDR1 and CDR2 from the germline V gene are SGHDT and YYEEEE. CDR3 in amino acids: CASSSIRQGAVAGELFF. The CDR3 DNA is TGTGCCAGCAGCTCTATTCGACAGGGGGCCGTCGCCGGGGAGCTGTTTTTT.

V gene TRBV19 combines with J gene TRBJ1-2; D remains unclear. Trimming left V 6 bases short and J 7 bases short, with 15 bases between. CDR1 LNHDA and CDR2 SQIVND come from the germline V gene (reference sequence). CDR3 length equals 13 residues. CDR3 bases: TGTGCCAGTAGGTCTCGGCAGACTGGTGGCTACACCTTC. Its protein product is CASRSRQTGGYTF.

The gene calls are TRBV4-3 and TRBJ2-2; the D is unclear. This CDR3 spans 15 amino acids. Trimming took 0 bases from V and 8 from J, leaving 13 bases between them. The V gene's germline CDR1 is LGHNA and CDR2 YSLEER. The CDR3 DNA is TGCGCCAGCAGCCAAGATAGGAGTCCGCCGGGGGAGCTGTTTTTT. Translation: CASSQDRSPPGELFF.

The rearrangement links TRBV5-1 to TRBJ2-1; weak D call: TRBD1 (6 bases). The V gene's germline CDR1 is SGHRS and CDR2 YFSETQ. The V end lost 0 bases, the J end lost 7 bases, and 23 bases lay between the germline ends. The length of the CDR3 is 18 residues. In DNA, the CDR3 is TGCGCCAGCAGCTTGGTCCCTACTACTGACAGGCCGCGGAATGAGCAGTTCTTC. Translation: CASSLVPTTDRPRNEQFF.

CDR3 sequence reads: CASSLGGTSRNTGELFF. The CDR3, as DNA: TGTGCCAGCAGTTTAGGGGGGACTAGCCGGAACACCGGGGAGCTGTTTTTT. This chain uses TRBV28 with TRBJ2-2, with 9 bases identical to TRBD2. The CDR3 contains 17 residues. V dropped 2 bases and J dropped 1; count of bases not matched to a gene: 5. Per the germline V gene, CDR1 is MDHEN and CDR2 is SYDVKM.

This chain connects TRBV28 to TRBJ1-1; possible D gene TRBD1, 6 bases. The CDR3 is 14 residues long. V dropped 2 bases and J dropped 6 bases, with 13 bases sitting between them. CDR1 and CDR2 (germline): MDHEN, SYDVKM. The CDR3 region is CASSLLDRRAEAFF. The CDR3, as DNA: TGTGCCAGCAGTTTACTTGACAGGCGAGCTGAAGCTTTCTTT.

In its sample, this clone was seen a few times. The chain employs TRBV6-5 and TRBJ2-5; TRBD1 matches 7 bases. The germline gives CDR1 MNHEY, CDR2 SVGAGI. This CDR3 has 15 amino acids. J lost 1 base, V lost 6 bases, and 8 bases had no gene match. CDR3 sequence: CASSATGTAQETQYF. The CDR3 bases are TGTGCCAGCAGCGCAACCGGGACAGCCCAAGAGACCCAGTACTTC.

The V and J genes are TRBV7-3 and TRBJ1-6; 7 bases agree with TRBD1. Germline CDR1 reads SGHTA; CDR2 reads FQGTGA. Unmatched junction bases numbered 10, after V lost 5 bases and J lost 6 bases. This CDR3 contains 16 residues. The CDR3 sequence: CASSAIYGTANSPLHF. For the CDR3, the DNA is TGTGCCAGCAGCGCCATATACGGGACAGCTAATTCACCCCTCCACTTT. Combining the CDR3 with reference TRBV7-3 and TRBJ1-6 gives the whole variable domain GAGVSQTPSNKVTEKGKYVELRCDPISGHTALYWYRQSLGQGPEFLIYFQGTGAADDSGLPNDRFFAVRPEGSVSTLKIQRTERGDSAVYLCASSAIYGTANSPLHFGNGTRLTVT.

The J gene is TRBJ1-1, the V gene TRBV7-9; a weak D match, TRBD1 (5 bases). CDR1 and CDR2 from the germline V gene are SEHNR and FQNEAQ (reference sequence). This CDR3 comprises 13 residues. V lost 5 bases to trimming and J lost 4 bases, with 11 bases between them. CDR3 sequence (DNA): TGTGCCAGCAGCCTGACAGTCCCCACTGAAGCTTTCTTT. This sequence encodes CASSLTVPTEAFF.

The chain couples TRBV2 to TRBJ1-4; 8 bases line up with TRBD1. The CDR3 contains 16 residues. With V trimmed by 6 bases and J by 10 bases, 16 bases remained unmatched. CDR1 and CDR2 from the germline V gene are SNHLY and FYNNEI. The CDR3, as DNA: TGTGCCAGCAGCCCCCGAGGTTCAGGGGGCGCAGCAAAACTGTTTTTT. This codes for CASSPRGSGGAAKLFF.

The genes are TRBV3-1 (or the pseudogene TRBV3-2) and TRBJ2-5; TRBD1 matches at 10 bases. Germline V lookup: CDR1 LGHDT, CDR2 YNNKEL (reference sequence). This CDR3 comprises 15 residues. Losses at the gene ends were 4 bases for V and 4 bases for J; bases not matched to a gene: 6. The DNA for the CDR3 is TGTGCCAGCAGCCTCCACCGGGACAGGGGAGAGACCCAGTACTTC. It is translated as CASSLHRDRGETQYF.

The chain employs TRBV4-3 and TRBJ1-2; the D is unclear. Trimming left V 2 bases short and J 3 bases short, with 10 bases between. The CDR3 has 14 amino acids. Germline V gene sequence: CDR1 LGHNA, CDR2 YSLEER. In nucleotides, the CDR3 is TGCGCCAGCAGCCAATCCACGGGGTACTATGGCTACACCTTC. The encoded protein is CASSQSTGYYGYTF.

The V gene is TRBV19, the J gene TRBJ1-4; D ambiguous. Germline-derived CDR1 and CDR2 are LNHDA and SQIVND (reference sequence). V was shortened by 7 bases and J by 8 bases, with 11 bases between the two germline ends. The CDR3 is 12 residues long. This CDR3 is CASNGLQEKLFF. CDR3 DNA sequence: TGTGCCAGTAATGGACTTCAGGAAAAACTGTTTTTT.

This sequence joins TRBV5-1 and TRBJ1-5, with D hard to call. With 2 bases removed from V and 0 bases from J, the gap between germline ends came to 21 bases. The CDR3 consists of 19 residues. CDR1 and CDR2 from the germline V gene are SGHRS and YFSETQ. The CDR3 sequence is CASSFQQSPSFHSNQPQHF. The CDR3 region has the DNA TGCGCCAGCAGCTTCCAACAGTCTCCCTCGTTTCATAGCAATCAGCCCCAGCATTTT.

The chain is built from TRBV4-3 and TRBJ1-1; 9 nucleotides agree with TRBD1. After removal of 3 bases from V and 1 base from J, the junction contained 6 bases not matched to a gene. There are 16 residues in the CDR3. Per the germline V gene, CDR1 is LGHNA and CDR2 is YSLEER. This CDR3 is CASSQFPGQGNTEAFF. For the CDR3, the DNA is TGCGCCAGCAGCCAGTTCCCGGGACAGGGGAACACTGAAGCTTTCTTT.

The J gene is TRBJ1-2, the V gene TRBV27; 7 bases fit TRBD1. The V gene end was trimmed by 8 bases and the J gene end by 0 bases; junction bases not matched to a gene: 6. CDR3 length equals 14 residues. The germline V gene encodes CDR1 MNHEY and CDR2 SMNVEV (reference sequence). The CDR3 DNA follows: TGTGCCAGCCGAAGGGGGCCTTCTAACTATGGCTACACCTTC. This translates into CASRRGPSNYGYTF.

The genes are TRBV19 and TRBJ1-5; D is uncertain. V was trimmed by 6 bases and J by 0 bases, leaving 12 bases between them. Germline CDR1 and CDR2: LNHDA and SQIVND (reference sequence). The CDR3 extends over 15 amino acids. CDR3 amino acids: CASRLEGGSNQPQHF. In DNA form, the CDR3 reads TGTGCCAGTAGACTAGAGGGCGGTAGCAATCAGCCCCAGCATTTT.

The genes are TRBV6-5 and TRBJ1-1; TRBD1 aligns across 7 bases. This CDR3 spans 14 amino acids. V dropped 6 bases and J dropped 6; count of bases not matched to a gene: 10. In germline, CDR1 is MNHEY, CDR2 SVGAGI. For the CDR3, the DNA is TGTGCCAGCAGCGAGATACAGGGGCGAGCTGAAGCTTTCTTT. Its translation is CASSEIQGRAEAFF.

J is TRBJ2-1 and V is TRBV6-1; tentatively, D is TRBD2 (6 bases). V was cut by 4 bases and J by 0 bases, with 16 bases left in between. Germline values: CDR1 MNHNS, CDR2 SASEGT. The CDR3 length is 17 residues. In DNA form, the CDR3 reads TGTGCCAGCAGTGTCTTAGGAGGGGCCAGCTCCTACAATGAGCAGTTCTTC. It specifies CASSVLGGASSYNEQFF.

This clone was seen a few times. The gene calls are TRBV10-3 and TRBJ1-4, with 8 nucleotides matching TRBD1. Germline trimming cut 3 bases from V and 4 bases from J; bases unmatched to any gene: 4. The CDR3 is 15 residues long. Germline V gene sequence: CDR1 ENHRY, CDR2 SYGVKD. This chain's CDR3 is CAISDPGQVNEKLFF. CDR3 DNA: TGTGCCATCAGTGATCCGGGACAGGTTAATGAAAAACTGTTTTTT.

In this sample, this clone turned up once. V is TRBV4-2 and J is TRBJ2-3; 9 bases are a match to TRBD2. This CDR3 region has 17 residues. The V gene's germline CDR1 is LGHNA and CDR2 YNFKEQ. V shed 1 base, J shed 0 bases, and the junction held 5 bases outside the gene matches. CDR3 loop: CASSQVRAGGSTDTQYF. The CDR3 DNA is TGTGCCAGCAGCCAAGTGCGAGCGGGGGGTAGCACAGATACGCAGTATTTT.

V and J are TRBV18 and TRBJ1-2; a possible D gene is TRBD1 (5 bases). CDR1 is KGHSH, CDR2 LQKENI, per germline. This CDR3 region has 14 residues. Trimming removed 0 bases at V and 4 bases at J, with 9 bases between. The CDR3 is CASSPPRGRYGYTF. The DNA of the CDR3 is TGTGCCAGCTCACCACCGCGGGGCCGCTATGGCTACACCTTC.

The chain is built from TRBV18 and TRBJ1-6; D is ambiguous. The CDR3 consists of 16 residues. V was clipped by 3 bases and J by 9 bases, with 18 bases between them. Looked up from germline, CDR1 is KGHSH and CDR2 is LQKENI. The chain's CDR3 is CASSPTSGVGSSPLHF. DNA of the CDR3: TGTGCCAGCTCACCGACTTCGGGTGTCGGTAGTTCACCCCTCCACTTT.

This sequence joins TRBV4-2 and TRBJ2-7; weak D call: TRBD1 (5 bases). This CDR3 spans 15 amino acids. Trimming shortened V by 1 base and J by 3 bases, and 13 bases separated the two germline ends. CDR1 LGHNA and CDR2 YNFKEQ come from the germline V gene. The CDR3 DNA is TGTGCCAGCAGCCAAGGGGCCCTGGGGCTCTACGAGCAGTACTTC. Translation: CASSQGALGLYEQYF.

The chain couples TRBV3-1 (or the pseudogene TRBV3-2) to TRBJ2-5; 8 bases fit TRBD1. This CDR3 spans 16 amino acids. With 5 bases clipped from V and 9 bases from J, the junction kept 17 bases outside the gene matches. Germline values: CDR1 LGHDT, CDR2 YNNKEL (reference sequence). The CDR3 protein is CASSSGTGLIQRPQYF. The CDR3 region has the DNA TGTGCCAGCAGCAGTGGGACAGGCCTAATCCAGAGGCCCCAGTACTTC.

This chain links TRBV25-1 with TRBJ1-4, with TRBD1 identical over 7 bases. The CDR3 sequence is 16 residues long. Germline assignment: CDR1 MGHDK and CDR2 SYGVNS. Trimming removed 8 bases from V and 4 bases from J; junction bases left unmatched: 13. CDR3 sequence: CASPDPEGQRNEKLFF. CDR3 DNA: TGTGCCAGCCCTGACCCGGAGGGACAGCGTAATGAAAAACTGTTTTTT.